The T cell receptor beta chain under discussion was sequenced for a study of blood T cell repertoires in COVID-19. Generated by immunoSEQ multiplex PCR, the TCRdb table keeps only in-frame clones and is missing some. The top ten hold about 0.7% of the sample, which has more than 450,000 clones, about 85% seen once. The CDR3 totals 13 residues. The V and J ends lost 6 bases and 4 bases respectively, with 12 bases between them. The V gene is TRBV12-3 or TRBV12-4, the J gene TRBJ1-1, with D unclear. The sample consisted of PBMCs or T cells enriched from blood (not recorded which). This receptor was taken from a woman between 18 and 29 years old who had recovered from COVID-19. CDR3 coding DNA: TGTGCCAGCAGCCCCAGAGGAGGCACTGAAGCTTTCTTT. This sequence encodes CASSPRGGTEAFF.